This TCR beta chain emerged from a study of shared clonotypes between healthy human individuals. The study, taken as a whole, reports: Genetic and exposure-history diversity was limited by the few donors.

Details on this clone: Its antigen is as yet unknown.

CDR1 is SGHAT, CDR2 FQNNGV, per germline. This CDR3 spans 16 amino acids. V shed 5 bases and J shed 4 bases, with 15 bases lying between them. Repertoires were generated with immunoSEQ multiplex PCR, while TCRdb's copy carries only in-frame clones and drops some. The sample includes roughly 1,500,000 clones, about 98.5% of them seen just once. The investigators split CD4+ cells into a CD45RA+ naive subset and a CD45RA-negative memory subset. The source is a man aged 25-45 years in good health. Source material: naive CD4+ T cells sorted from blood. Subset defined: CD45RA+ positively selected. The chain has TRBV11-2 and TRBJ2-6; D might be TRBD2 (5 bases). In DNA, the CDR3 is TGTGCCAGCAGCACTCGGCCCACGGGGGGGGCCAACGTCCTGACTTTC. Translated: CASSTRPTGGANVLTF. Full variable domain (missing parts from reference TRBV11-2 and TRBJ2-6): EAGVAQSPRYKIIEKRQSVAFWCNPISGHATLYWYQQILGQGPKLLIQFQNNGVVDDSQLPKDRFSAERLKGVDSTLKIQPAKLEDSAVYLCASSTRPTGGANVLTFGAGSRLTVL.